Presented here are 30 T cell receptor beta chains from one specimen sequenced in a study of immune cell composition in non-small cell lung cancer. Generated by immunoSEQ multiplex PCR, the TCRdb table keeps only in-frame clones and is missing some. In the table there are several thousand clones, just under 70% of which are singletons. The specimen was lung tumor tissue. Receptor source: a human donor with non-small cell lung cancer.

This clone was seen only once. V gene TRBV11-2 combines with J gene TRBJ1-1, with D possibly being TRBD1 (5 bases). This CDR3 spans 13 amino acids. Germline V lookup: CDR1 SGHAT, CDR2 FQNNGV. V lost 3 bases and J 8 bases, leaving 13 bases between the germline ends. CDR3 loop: CASSLGLLGEAFF. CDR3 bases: TGTGCCAGCAGCTTGGGGCTTTTGGGGGAAGCTTTCTTT.

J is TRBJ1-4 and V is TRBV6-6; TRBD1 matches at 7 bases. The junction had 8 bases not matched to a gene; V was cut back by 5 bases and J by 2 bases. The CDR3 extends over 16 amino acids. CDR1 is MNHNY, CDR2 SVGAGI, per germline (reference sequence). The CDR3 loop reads CASSRTRGLTNEKLFF. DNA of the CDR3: TGTGCCAGCAGTCGAACTAGGGGGCTTACTAATGAAAAACTGTTTTTT.

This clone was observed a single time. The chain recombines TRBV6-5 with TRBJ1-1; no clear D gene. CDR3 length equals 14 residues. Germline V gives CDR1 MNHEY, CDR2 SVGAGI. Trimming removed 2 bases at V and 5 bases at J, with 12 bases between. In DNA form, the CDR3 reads TGTGCCAGCAGTTACGACCCGGCGAGGACTGAAGCTTTCTTT. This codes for CASSYDPARTEAFF.

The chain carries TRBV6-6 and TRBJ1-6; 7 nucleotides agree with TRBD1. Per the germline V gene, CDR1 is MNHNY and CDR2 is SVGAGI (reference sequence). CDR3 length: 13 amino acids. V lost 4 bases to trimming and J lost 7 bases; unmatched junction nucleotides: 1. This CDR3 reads CASSLTGNSPLHF. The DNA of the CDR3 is TGTGCCAGCAGTTTGACAGGGAATTCACCCCTCCACTTT.

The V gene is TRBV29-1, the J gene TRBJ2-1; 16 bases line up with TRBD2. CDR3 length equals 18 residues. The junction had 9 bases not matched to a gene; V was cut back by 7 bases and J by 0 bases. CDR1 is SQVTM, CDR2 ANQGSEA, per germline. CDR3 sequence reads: CSAPGLAGGISSYNEQFF. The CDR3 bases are TGCAGCGCCCCGGGACTAGCGGGAGGGATTAGCTCCTACAATGAGCAGTTCTTC.

CDR3 nucleotide sequence: TGTGCCACCGGAGGGGGGCGGGGGACCGGGGAGCTGTTTTTT. Translation gives CATGGGRGTGELFF. The rearrangement joins TRBV2 to TRBJ2-2; the D gene is possibly TRBD2 (7 bases). V was clipped by 10 bases and J by 5 bases, with 17 bases between them. This CDR3 contains 14 residues. Per germline, CDR1 SNHLY and CDR2 FYNNEI.

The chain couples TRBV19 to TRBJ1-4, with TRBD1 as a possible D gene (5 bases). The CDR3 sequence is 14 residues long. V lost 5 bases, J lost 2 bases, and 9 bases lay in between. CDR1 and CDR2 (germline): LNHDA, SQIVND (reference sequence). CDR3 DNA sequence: TGTGCCAGTAGTGACAGAGCCACTAATGAAAAACTGTTTTTT. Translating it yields CASSDRATNEKLFF.

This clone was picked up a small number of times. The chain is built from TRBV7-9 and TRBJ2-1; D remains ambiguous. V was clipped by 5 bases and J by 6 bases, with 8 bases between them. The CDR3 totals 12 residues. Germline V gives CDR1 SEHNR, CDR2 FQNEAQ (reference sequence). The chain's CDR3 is CASSPTVNEQFF. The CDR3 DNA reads TGTGCCAGCAGCCCGACTGTCAATGAGCAGTTCTTC.

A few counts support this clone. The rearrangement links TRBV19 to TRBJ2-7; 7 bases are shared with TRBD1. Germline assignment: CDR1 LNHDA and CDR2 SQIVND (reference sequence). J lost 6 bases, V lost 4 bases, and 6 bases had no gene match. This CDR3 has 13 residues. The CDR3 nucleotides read TGTGCCAGTAGTACCGGATACAGGGGCGAGCAGTACTTC. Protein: CASSTGYRGEQYF.

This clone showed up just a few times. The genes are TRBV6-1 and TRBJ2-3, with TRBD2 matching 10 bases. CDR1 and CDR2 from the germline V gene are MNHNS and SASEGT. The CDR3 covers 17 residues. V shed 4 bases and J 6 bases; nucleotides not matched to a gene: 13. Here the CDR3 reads CASSGNPQRGGPDTQYF. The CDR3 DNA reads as TGTGCCAGCAGTGGGAATCCCCAGCGGGGGGGCCCGGATACGCAGTATTTT.

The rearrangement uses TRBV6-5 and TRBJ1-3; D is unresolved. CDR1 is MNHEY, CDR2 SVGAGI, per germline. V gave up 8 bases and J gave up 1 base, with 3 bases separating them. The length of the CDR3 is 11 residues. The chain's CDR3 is CASRSGNTIYF. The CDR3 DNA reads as TGTGCCAGCCGGTCTGGAAACACCATATATTTT.

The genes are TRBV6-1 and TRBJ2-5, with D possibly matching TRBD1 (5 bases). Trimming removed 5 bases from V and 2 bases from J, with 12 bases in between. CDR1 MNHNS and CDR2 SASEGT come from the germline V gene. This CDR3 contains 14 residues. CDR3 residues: CASSLDTEQETQYF. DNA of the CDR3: TGTGCCAGCAGTTTGGACACTGAACAAGAGACCCAGTACTTC.

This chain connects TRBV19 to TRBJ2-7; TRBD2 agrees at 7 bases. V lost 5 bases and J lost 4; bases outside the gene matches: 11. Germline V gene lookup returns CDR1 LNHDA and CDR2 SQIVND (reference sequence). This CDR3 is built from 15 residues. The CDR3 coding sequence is TGTGCCAGTAGTTCCAGGACTGGGCGGGGGTACGAGCAGTACTTC. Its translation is CASSSRTGRGYEQYF. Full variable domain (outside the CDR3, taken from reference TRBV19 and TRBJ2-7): DGGITQSPKYLFRKEGQNVTLSCEQNLNHDAMYWYRQDPGQGLRLIYYSQIVNDFQKGDIAEGYSVSREKKESFPLTVTSAQKNPTAFYLCASSSRTGRGYEQYFGPGTRLTVT.

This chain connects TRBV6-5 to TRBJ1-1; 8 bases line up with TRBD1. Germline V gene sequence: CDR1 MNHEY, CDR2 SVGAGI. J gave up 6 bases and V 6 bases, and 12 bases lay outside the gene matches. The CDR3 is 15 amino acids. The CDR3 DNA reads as TGTGCCAGCAGCCCCGGGACAGGTTCGGGGCCTGAAGCTTTCTTT. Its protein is CASSPGTGSGPEAFF.

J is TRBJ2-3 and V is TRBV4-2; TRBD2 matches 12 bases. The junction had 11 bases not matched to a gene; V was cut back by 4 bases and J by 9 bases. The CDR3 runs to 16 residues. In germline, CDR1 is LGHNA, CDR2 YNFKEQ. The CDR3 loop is CASSPKTSGSEETQYF. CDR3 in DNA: TGTGCCAGCAGCCCTAAGACTAGCGGGAGTGAGGAGACGCAGTATTTT.

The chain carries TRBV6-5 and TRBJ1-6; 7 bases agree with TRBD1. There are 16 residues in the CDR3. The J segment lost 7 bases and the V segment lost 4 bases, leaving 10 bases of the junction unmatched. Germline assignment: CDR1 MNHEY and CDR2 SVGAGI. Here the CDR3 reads CASSSPDRRGNSPLHF. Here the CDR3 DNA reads TGTGCCAGCAGTTCCCCGGACAGGAGGGGGAATTCACCCCTCCACTTT.

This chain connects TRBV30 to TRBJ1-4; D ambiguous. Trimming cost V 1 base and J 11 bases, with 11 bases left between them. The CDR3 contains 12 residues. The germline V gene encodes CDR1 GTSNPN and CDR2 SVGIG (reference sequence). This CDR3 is CAWSATPGKLFF. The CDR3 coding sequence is TGTGCCTGGAGTGCGACACCGGGGAAACTGTTTTTT.

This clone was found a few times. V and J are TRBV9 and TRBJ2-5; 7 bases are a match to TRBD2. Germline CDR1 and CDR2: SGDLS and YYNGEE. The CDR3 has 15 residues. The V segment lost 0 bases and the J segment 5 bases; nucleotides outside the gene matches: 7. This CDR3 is CASSVAGDYAETQYF. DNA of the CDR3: TGTGCCAGCAGCGTAGCCGGGGACTACGCTGAGACCCAGTACTTC.

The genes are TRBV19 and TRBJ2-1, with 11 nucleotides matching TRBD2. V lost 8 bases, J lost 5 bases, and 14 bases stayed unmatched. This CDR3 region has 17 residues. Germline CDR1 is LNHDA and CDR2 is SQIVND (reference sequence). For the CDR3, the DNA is TGTGCCAGTTCCGGGACTAGCGGTAAGGGGTCCCACAATGAGCAGTTCTTC. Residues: CASSGTSGKGSHNEQFF.

The DNA for the CDR3 is TGTGCCAGCAGCTTAGGAGGTGGTTCCTACAATGAGCAGTTCTTC. It specifies CASSLGGGSYNEQFF. V is TRBV7-9 and J is TRBJ2-1; D is uncertain. Germline values: CDR1 SEHNR, CDR2 FQNEAQ (reference sequence). The CDR3 has 15 amino acids. V shed 1 base and J shed 1 base, with 8 bases lying between them.

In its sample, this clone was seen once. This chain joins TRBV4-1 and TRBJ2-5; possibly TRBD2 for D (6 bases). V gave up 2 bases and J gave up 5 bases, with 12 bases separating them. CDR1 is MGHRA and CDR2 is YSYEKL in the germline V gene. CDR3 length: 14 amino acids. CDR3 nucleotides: TGCGCCAGCAGCCAACCGGCGGGGAGCGAGACCCAGTACTTC. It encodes CASSQPAGSETQYF.

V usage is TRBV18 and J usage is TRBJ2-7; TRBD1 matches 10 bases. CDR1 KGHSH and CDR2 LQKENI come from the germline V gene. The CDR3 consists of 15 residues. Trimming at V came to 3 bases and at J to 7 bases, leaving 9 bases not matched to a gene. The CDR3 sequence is CASSPSGQGKGEQYF. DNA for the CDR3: TGTGCCAGCTCACCTTCGGGACAGGGGAAGGGGGAGCAGTACTTC.

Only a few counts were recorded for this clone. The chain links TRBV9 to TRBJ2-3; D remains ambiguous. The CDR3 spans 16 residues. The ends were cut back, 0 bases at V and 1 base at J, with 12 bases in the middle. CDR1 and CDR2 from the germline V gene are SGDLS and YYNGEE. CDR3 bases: TGTGCCAGCAGCGTAGGCCCGATTACTCGCACAGATACGCAGTATTTT. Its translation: CASSVGPITRTDTQYF.

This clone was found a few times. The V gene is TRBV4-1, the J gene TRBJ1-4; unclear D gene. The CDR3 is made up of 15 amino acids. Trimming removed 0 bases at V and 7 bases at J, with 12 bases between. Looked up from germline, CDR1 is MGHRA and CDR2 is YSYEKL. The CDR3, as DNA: TGCGCCAGCAGCCAAGATCGGGGTAACCTTGAAAAACTGTTTTTT. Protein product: CASSQDRGNLEKLFF.

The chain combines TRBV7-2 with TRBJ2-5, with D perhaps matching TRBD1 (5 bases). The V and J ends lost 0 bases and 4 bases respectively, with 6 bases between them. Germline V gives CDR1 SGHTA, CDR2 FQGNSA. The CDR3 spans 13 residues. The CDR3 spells CASSLAGVETQYF. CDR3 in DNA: TGTGCCAGCAGCTTAGCAGGGGTAGAGACCCAGTACTTC.

DNA for the CDR3: TGTGCCAGCAGTCATTCTCCGGGACAGGGGGATACGCAGTATTTT. Translation gives CASSHSPGQGDTQYF. This sequence joins TRBV6-5 and TRBJ2-3; 10 positions match TRBD1. Looked up from germline, CDR1 is MNHEY and CDR2 is SVGAGI. The CDR3 is made up of 15 amino acids. V dropped 5 bases and J dropped 6; count of bases not matched to a gene: 8.

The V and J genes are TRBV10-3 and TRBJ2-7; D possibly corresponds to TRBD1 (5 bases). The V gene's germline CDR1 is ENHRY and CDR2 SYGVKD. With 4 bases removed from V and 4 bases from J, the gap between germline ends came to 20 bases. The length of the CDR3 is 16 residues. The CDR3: CAISGVGARGGYEQYF. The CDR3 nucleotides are TGTGCCATCAGTGGTGTTGGGGCTAGGGGTGGATACGAGCAGTACTTC.

CDR3 DNA: TGCGCCAGCAGCACAATTCCAGGGGTCTCCAAAAACATTCAGTACTTC. The encoded protein is CASSTIPGVSKNIQYF. The V call is TRBV5-1, the J call TRBJ2-4; a weak D match, TRBD1 (6 bases). The V end was cut by 4 bases, the J end by 2 bases, with 16 bases between. The CDR3 is 16 amino acids. Germline CDR1 SGHRS, CDR2 YFSETQ.

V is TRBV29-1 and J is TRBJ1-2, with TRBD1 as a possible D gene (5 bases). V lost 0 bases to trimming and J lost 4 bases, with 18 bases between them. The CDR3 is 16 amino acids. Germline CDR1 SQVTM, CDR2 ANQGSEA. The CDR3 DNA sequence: TGCAGCGTTGAAGATTCCTTGACATCGGGGGTCTATGGCTACACCTTC. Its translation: CSVEDSLTSGVYGYTF.

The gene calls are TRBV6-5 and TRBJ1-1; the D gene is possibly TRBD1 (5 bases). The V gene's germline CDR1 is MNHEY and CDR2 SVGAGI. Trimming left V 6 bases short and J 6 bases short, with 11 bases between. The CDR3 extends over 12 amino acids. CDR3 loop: CASSQQGAEAFF. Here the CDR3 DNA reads TGTGCCAGCAGCCAACAAGGGGCTGAAGCTTTCTTT.